This T cell receptor (beta chain) was captured in a study of OX40 agonist ivuxolimab in advanced cancers. The CDR3 has 12 amino acids. The V gene's germline CDR1 is LNHDA and CDR2 SQIVND (reference sequence). The V end lost 5 bases, the J end lost 4 bases, and 8 bases lay between the germline ends. This clone has a handful of counts. The antigen remains undetermined. Profiled with immunoSEQ multiplex PCR; TCRdb holds only in-frame clones, not every one. Of 55,000 to 80,000 clones listed, 80% to 85% are singletons. Study-level points and caveats: There was clonal expansion of CD4+ and CD8+ blood T cells by week 6 at 0.1 to 3.0 mg/kg.

This specimen was CD4+ or CD8+ T cells sorted from blood, taken in a trial of the OX40 agonist ivuxolimab. The clonotype comes from an adult with an advanced solid tumor such as melanoma, head and neck, liver or kidney cancer. The chain combines TRBV19 with TRBJ1-2; D gene unclear. The CDR3 loop is CASSFNSYGYTF. CDR3 coding DNA: TGTGCCAGTAGTTTCAACAGCTATGGCTACACCTTC.